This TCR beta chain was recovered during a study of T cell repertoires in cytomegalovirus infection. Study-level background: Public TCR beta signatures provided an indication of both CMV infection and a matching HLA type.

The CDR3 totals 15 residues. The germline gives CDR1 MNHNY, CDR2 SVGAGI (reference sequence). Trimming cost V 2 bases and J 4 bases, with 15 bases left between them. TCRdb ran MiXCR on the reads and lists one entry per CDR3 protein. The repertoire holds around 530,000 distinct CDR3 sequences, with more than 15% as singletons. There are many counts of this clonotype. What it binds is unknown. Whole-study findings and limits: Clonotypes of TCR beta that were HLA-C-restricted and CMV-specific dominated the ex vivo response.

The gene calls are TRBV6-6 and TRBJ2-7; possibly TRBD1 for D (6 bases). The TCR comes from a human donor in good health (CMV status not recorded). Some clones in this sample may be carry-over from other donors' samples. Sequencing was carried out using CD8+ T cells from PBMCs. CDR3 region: CASSYASGHGYEQYF. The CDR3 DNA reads TGTGCCAGCAGTTACGCGTCGGGACATGGATACGAGCAGTACTTC.